The present T cell receptor beta chain was sequenced within a study of OX40 agonist ivuxolimab in advanced cancers. Germline values: CDR1 SNHLY, CDR2 FYNNEI. The V segment lost 8 bases and the J segment 6 bases; nucleotides outside the gene matches: 19. The CDR3 consists of 19 residues. Baseline was the first blood sampling point, followed by cycle 4 day 1 and cycle 7 day 1. This clone has a single count. This table comes from immunoSEQ multiplex PCR, and its TCRdb copy is limited to in-frame clones, with some not included. This repertoire shows tens of thousands of clones, 91% found once; its top ten account for roughly 0.27%.

The clonotype was recovered from an adult with an advanced solid tumor such as melanoma, head and neck, liver or kidney cancer. Source: CD4+ or CD8+ T cells sorted from blood, taken in a trial of the OX40 agonist ivuxolimab. The chain couples TRBV2 to TRBJ2-1, with 13 bases that match TRBD2. The DNA for the CDR3 is TGTGCCAGCCAGAGCCTTGGACTAGCGGGAGATCGAATGGGCAATGAGCAGTTCTTC. This translates into CASQSLGLAGDRMGNEQFF.